This T cell receptor (beta chain) was sequenced during a study of T cell responses to AZD1222 COVID-19 vaccine. Germline V gives CDR1 PRHDT, CDR2 FYEKMQ (reference sequence). The CDR3 is 15 residues long. After removal of 6 bases from V and 7 bases from J, the junction contained 7 bases not matched to a gene. Data came from immunoSEQ multiplex PCR; TCRdb stores just in-frame clones and leaves some out. Here the sample spans 150,000 or so clones, approximately 91% being singletons. Second-dose schedules of about 4 or about 12 weeks were combined. The sample in question was peripheral blood, obtained 28 days after the second AZD1222 dose. This clonotype was obtained from an adult who received the AZD1222 COVID-19 vaccine. The chain joins TRBV13 to TRBJ2-1; 12 nucleotides agree with TRBD2. The CDR3 loop is CASRRTSGIGNEQFF. The CDR3 nucleotides are TGTGCCAGCAGAAGGACTAGCGGGATAGGGAATGAGCAGTTCTTC.